This paragraph covers one T cell receptor (beta chain) sequence. Its cognate antigen is unknown. The time point was: sample taken at primary tumor resection. The input material, whole RNA from tumor, nontumor lung or frozen PBMC, was sequenced unsorted. In germline, CDR1 is SGHVS, CDR2 FQNEAQ. This CDR3 contains 19 residues. V gave up 1 base and J gave up 0 bases; unmatched junction bases: 7. The sample is drawn from a study of spatial heterogeneity in lung cancer. The presence of a unique molecular identifier marked each TCR cDNA molecule. TCRdb called the 5' RACE reads again in MiXCR, with one record for every CDR3 protein. The table lists tens of thousands of distinct CDR3 sequences, approximately 12% of them singletons. Study-wide results and limits: Among blood samples, ubiquitous expanded tumor TCRs appeared more at resection than at follow-up.

This sequence was found in a male donor with early-stage non-small cell lung cancer. The sequencing used PBMCs, collected at surgery. The genes are TRBV7-8 and TRBJ2-5; 14 nucleotides agree with TRBD2. The CDR3: CASSLVGLAGGTYQETQYF. As DNA, the CDR3 is TGTGCCAGCAGCTTAGTAGGACTAGCGGGGGGAACCTACCAAGAGACCCAGTACTTC.